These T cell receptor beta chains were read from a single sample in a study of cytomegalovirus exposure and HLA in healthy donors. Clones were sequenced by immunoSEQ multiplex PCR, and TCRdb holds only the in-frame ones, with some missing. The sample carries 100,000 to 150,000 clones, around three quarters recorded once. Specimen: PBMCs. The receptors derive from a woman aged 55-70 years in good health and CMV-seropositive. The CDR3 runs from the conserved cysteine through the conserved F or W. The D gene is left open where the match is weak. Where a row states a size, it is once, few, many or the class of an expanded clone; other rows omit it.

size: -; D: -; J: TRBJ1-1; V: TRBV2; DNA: TGTGCCAGCAGCCAAGGAAGGAGGAGGAACACTGAAGCTTTCTTT; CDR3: CASSQGRRRNTEAFF
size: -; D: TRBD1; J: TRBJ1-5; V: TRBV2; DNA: TGTGCCAGCAGGACGGGACAGGCCTCCAATCAGCCCCAGCATTTT; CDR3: CASRTGQASNQPQHF
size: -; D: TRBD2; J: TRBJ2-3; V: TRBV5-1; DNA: TGCGCCAGCAGCTTGAGAGCGGGGGGTAGCACAGATACGCAGTATTTT; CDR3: CASSLRAGGSTDTQYF
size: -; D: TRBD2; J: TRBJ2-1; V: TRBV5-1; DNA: TGCGCCAGCAGATTAGGGACTAGCGGGGGGTACAATGAGCAGTTCTTC; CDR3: CASRLGTSGGYNEQFF
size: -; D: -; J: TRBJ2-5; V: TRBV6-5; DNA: TGTGCCAGCTCCCGGACACTAGAGACCCAGTACTTC; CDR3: CASSRTLETQYF
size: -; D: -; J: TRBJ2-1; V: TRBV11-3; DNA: TGTGCCAGCAGTATCAACCAACGGGGAGAGCAGTTCTTC; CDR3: CASSINQRGEQFF
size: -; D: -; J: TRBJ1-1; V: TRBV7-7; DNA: TGTGCTAGCAGCATGACAGAGAACACTGAAGCTTTCTTT; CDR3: CASSMTENTEAFF
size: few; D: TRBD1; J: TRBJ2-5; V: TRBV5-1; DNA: TGCGCCAGCAGCTCGTTGACAGGGGGTGAGCAGTACTTC; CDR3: CASSSLTGGEQYF
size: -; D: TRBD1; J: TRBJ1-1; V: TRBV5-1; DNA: TGCGCCAGCAGCTTTAAGACAGGGGGGGACACTGAAGCTTTCTTT; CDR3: CASSFKTGGDTEAFF
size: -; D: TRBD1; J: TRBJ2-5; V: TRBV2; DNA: TGTGCCAGCAGTCCCGGGACAGTGCAAGAGACCCAGTACTTC; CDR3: CASSPGTVQETQYF
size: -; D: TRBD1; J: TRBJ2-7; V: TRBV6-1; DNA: TGTGCCAGCAGTGCCGGGACAGGGAGGGCCGAGCAGTACTTC; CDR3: CASSAGTGRAEQYF
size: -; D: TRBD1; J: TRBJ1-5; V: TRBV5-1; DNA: TGCGCCAGCAGCCCCGGACAGGGCGACCAGCCCCAGCATTTT; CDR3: CASSPGQGDQPQHF
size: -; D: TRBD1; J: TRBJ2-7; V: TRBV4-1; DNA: TGCGCCAGCAGCCTTTTGGGGGACAGCTCCTACGAGCAGTACTTC; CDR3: CASSLLGDSSYEQYF
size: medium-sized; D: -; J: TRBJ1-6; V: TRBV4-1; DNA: TGCGCCAGCAGCCCTCCGGGGAAAAATTCACCCCTCCACTTT; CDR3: CASSPPGKNSPLHF
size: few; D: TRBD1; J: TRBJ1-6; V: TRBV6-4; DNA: TGTGCCAGCAGTGACTCCCTGGACAGGGGCCGCTCCTATAATTCACCCCTCCACTTT; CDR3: CASSDSLDRGRSYNSPLHF
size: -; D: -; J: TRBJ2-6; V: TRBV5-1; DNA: TGCGCCAGCAGCTTGGGCTACTCTGGGGCCAACGTCCTGACTTTC; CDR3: CASSLGYSGANVLTF
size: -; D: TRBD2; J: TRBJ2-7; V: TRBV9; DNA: TGTGCCAGCAGCGCGAATGGCGCGGGGGGCTACGAGCAGTACTTC; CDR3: CASSANGAGGYEQYF
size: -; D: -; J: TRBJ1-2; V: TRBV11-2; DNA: TGTGCCAGCAGCTTCCTTGACAGTTATGGCTACACCTTC; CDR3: CASSFLDSYGYTF
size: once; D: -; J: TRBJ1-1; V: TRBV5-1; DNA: TGCGCCAGCAGCTTGACCGACAGGCTGAACACTGAAGCTTTCTTT; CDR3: CASSLTDRLNTEAFF
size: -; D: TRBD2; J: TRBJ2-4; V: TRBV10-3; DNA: TGTGCCATCAGTGAGAGCCGGAGCGGGGGGGCCAAAAACATTCAGTACTTC; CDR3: CAISESRSGGAKNIQYF
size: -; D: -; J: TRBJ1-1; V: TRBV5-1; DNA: TGCGCCAGCAGCTTGGATTACGAGTCCGGGGCTTTCTTT; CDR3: CASSLDYESGAFF
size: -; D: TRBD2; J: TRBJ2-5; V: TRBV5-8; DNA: TGTGCCAGCAGCGAGGTCCCTCGACTAGCAATTTCCCAAGAGACCCAGTACTTC; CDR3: CASSEVPRLAISQETQYF
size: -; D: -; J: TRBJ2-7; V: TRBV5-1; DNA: TGCGCCAGCAGCTTGATCTCAGGAAGTACGTACGAGCAGTACTTC; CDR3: CASSLISGSTYEQYF
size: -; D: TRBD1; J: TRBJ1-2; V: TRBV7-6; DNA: TGTGCCAGCAGTCCTAATTACAGGGGGCAGGGTGGCTACACCTTC; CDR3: CASSPNYRGQGGYTF
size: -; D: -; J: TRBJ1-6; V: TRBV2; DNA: TGTGCCAGCAGTGAAGCACAGGGTTGGGATTCACCCCTCCACTTT; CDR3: CASSEAQGWDSPLHF
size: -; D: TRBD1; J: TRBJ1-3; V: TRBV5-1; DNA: TGCGCCAGCAGCTTGGGGGACAGCAACTCTGGAAACACCATATATTTT; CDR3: CASSLGDSNSGNTIYF
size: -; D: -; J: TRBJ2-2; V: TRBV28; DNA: TGTGCCAGCAGTTTATGGGATCTGGGGCAAATTAACACCGGGGAGCTGTTTTTT; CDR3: CASSLWDLGQINTGELFF